This record covers a single TCR beta chain. Its antigen is still unknown. The authors ran a second PCR of 7 to 11 cycles using a sample-barcoded 5' primer and a J-beta primer mix. TCRdb itself ran the 5' RACE reads through MiXCR, one entry per CDR3 protein. The table records 350,000 to 450,000 distinct CDR3 sequences, 52% of them present only once. The data were obtained in a study of blood T cells in healthy people across ages. Broader study findings: There were more naive CD4+ cells and higher diversity in long-lived donors than in aged donors. CMV status of donors was unknown, possibly confounding expanded clonotype changes.

V was clipped by 3 bases and J by 0 bases, with 9 bases between them. CDR3 length: 14 amino acids. Donation came from healthy Caucasian individuals in Russia who were aged roughly 6 to 95. PBMCs, at least 7 million per sample, were isolated. V and J are TRBV12-3 or TRBV12-4 and TRBJ2-7, with D unresolved. The sequenced sample was blood. The sequence derives from a man between 60 and 75 years old in good health. The CDR3, as DNA: TGTGCCAGCAGTTTTGGCAGCCTCTCCTACGAGCAGTACTTC. It is translated as CASSFGSLSYEQYF.